This section outlines one TCR beta chain sequence together with its context. The target antigen is unknown. This record belongs to a study of metastatic and nonmetastatic thyroid tumors. General observations from the study: For both blood and tumor, malignant thyroid tumors reportedly showed significantly higher TCR beta diversity than benign nodules did.

Each patient came to thyroid surgery without any prior treatment (of any kind). Per the original data handling: Across clinicopathological groups, CDR3 differences served as the basis for building a distant-metastasis classifier for papillary thyroid cancer. TCRdb re-analyzed the PCR reads through MiXCR. The V and J calls follow TCRdb's processing rather than the paper's. This table has 25,000 to 30,000 clones, 3.5% to 4.5% appearing once. The receptor comes from a male donor with papillary thyroid cancer or a benign thyroid nodule (not recorded which). Some clones in this sample may be carry-over from other donors' samples. The sample was blood.

DNA for the CDR3: TGTGCCATCAGTGCAGGGAGCAATGAGCAGTTCTTC. It yields the protein CAISAGSNEQFF. The chain couples TRBV10-3 to TRBJ2-1, with D possibly called TRBD1 or TRBD2 (5 bases each). Germline CDR1 and CDR2: ENHRY and SYGVKD. The CDR3 sequence is 12 residues long. V lost 4 bases and J lost 6, with 7 bases in between.